The clone carrying this TCR beta chain was observed a handful of times. Germline-derived CDR1 and CDR2 are LGHNA and YNFKEQ. V shed 0 bases and J shed 4 bases, with 10 bases lying between them. The CDR3 consists of 14 residues. This entry comes from a study of cytomegalovirus exposure and HLA in healthy donors. Use of 60 Vbeta and 13 Jbeta primers characterized the PCR. Sequencing was performed with immunoSEQ multiplex PCR; in TCRdb, only in-frame clones are kept and a portion is missing. The repertoire holds 100,000 to 150,000 clones, with roughly a tenth as singletons. Specimen: PBMCs. The chain joins TRBV4-2 to TRBJ2-7; D perhaps matches TRBD1 (6 bases). The clonotype originates from a woman between 18 and 29 years old in good health and CMV-seropositive. The CDR3 reads CASSQDTRGYEQYF. CDR3 nucleotide sequence: TGTGCCAGCAGCCAAGATACTAGGGGGTACGAGCAGTACTTC.